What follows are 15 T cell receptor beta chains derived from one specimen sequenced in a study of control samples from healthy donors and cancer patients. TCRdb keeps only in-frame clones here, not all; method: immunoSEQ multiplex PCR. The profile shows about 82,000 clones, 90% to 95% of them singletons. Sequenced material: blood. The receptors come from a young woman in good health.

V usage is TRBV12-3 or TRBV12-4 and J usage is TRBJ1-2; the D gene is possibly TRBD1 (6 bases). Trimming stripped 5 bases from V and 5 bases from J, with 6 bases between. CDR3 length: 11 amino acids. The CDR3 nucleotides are TGTGCCAGCAGTACAGGGTATGGCTACACCTTC. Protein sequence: CASSTGYGYTF.

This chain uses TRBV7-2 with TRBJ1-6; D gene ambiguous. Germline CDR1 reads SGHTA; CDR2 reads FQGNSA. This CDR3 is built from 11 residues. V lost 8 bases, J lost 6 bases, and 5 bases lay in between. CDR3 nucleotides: TGTGCCAGCTCTGGTAATTCACCCCTCCACTTT. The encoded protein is CASSGNSPLHF.

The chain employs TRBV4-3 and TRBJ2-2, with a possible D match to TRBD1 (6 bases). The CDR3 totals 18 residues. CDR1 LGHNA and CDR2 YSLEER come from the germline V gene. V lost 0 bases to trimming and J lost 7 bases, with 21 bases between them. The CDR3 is CASSQEGFEAGVGGELFF. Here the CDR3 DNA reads TGCGCCAGCAGCCAAGAGGGTTTTGAGGCAGGGGTGGGCGGGGAGCTGTTTTTT.

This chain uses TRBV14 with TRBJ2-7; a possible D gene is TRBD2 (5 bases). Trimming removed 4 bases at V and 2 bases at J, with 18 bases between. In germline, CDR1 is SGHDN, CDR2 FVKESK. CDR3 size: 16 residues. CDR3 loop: CASSLRAPSSPYEQYF. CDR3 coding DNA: TGTGCCAGCAGCCTGAGGGCCCCTAGCTCCCCCTACGAGCAGTACTTC.

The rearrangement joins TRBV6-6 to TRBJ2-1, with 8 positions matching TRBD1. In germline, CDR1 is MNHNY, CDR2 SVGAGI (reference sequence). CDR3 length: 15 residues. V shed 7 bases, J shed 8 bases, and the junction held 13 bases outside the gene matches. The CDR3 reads CASTDPPRTGYEQFF. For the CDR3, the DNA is TGTGCCAGCACCGACCCCCCCCGGACAGGGTATGAGCAGTTCTTC.

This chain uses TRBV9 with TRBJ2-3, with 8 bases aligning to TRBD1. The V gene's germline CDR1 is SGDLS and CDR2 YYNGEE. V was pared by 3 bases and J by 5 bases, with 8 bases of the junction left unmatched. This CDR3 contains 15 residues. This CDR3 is CASSARFTGGDTQYF. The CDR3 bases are TGTGCCAGCAGCGCCCGGTTTACAGGGGGAGATACGCAGTATTTT.

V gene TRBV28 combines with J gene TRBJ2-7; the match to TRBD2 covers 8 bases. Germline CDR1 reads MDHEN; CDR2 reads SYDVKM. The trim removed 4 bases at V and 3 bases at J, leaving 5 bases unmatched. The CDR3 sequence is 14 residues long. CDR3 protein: CASSYPSGGYEQYF. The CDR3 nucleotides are TGTGCCAGCAGTTACCCCAGCGGGGGCTACGAGCAGTACTTC.

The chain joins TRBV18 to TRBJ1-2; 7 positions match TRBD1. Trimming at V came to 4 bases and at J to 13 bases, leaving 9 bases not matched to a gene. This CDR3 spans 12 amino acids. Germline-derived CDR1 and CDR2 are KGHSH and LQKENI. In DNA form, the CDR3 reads TGTGCCAGCTCACTACAGGGGCCCGGGGCCACCTTC. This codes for CASSLQGPGATF.

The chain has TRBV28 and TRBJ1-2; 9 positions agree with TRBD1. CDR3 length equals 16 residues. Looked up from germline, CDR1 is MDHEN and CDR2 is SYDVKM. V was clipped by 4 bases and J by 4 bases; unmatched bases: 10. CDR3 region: CASSSPGTGSSYGYTF. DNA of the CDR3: TGTGCCAGCAGTTCCCCCGGGACAGGGAGTTCCTATGGCTACACCTTC.

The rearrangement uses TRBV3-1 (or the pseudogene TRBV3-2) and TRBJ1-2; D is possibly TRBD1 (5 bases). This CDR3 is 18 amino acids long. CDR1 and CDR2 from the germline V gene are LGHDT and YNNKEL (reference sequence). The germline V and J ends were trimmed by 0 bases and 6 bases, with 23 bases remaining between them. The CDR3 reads CASSQDSGRGSFVHGYTF. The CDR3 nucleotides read TGTGCCAGCAGCCAAGATTCGGGACGGGGTTCGTTCGTGCATGGCTACACCTTC.

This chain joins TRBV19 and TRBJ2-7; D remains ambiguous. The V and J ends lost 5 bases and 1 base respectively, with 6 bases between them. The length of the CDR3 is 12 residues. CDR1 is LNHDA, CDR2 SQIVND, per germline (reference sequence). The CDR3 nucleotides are TGTGCCAGTAGTGGGAATTCCTACGAGCAGTACTTC. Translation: CASSGNSYEQYF.

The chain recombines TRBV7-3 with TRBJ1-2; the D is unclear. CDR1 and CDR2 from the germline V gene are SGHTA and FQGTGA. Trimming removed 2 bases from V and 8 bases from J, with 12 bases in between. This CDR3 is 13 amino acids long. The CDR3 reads CASSLYPGSGYTF. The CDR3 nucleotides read TGTGCCAGCAGCTTATATCCGGGAAGCGGCTACACCTTC.

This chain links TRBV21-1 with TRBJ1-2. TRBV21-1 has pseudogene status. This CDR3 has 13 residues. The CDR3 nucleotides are TGTGCCAGCAGCAAAGAAAAGGGCGTGGGCTACACCTTC. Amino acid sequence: CASSKEKGVGYTF.

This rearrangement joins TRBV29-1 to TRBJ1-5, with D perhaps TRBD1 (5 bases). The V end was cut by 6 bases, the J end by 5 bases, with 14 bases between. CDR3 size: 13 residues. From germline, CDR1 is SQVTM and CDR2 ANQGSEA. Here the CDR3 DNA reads TGCAGCGTCCGGGCGGGACCTCATCAGCCCCAGCATTTT. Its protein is CSVRAGPHQPQHF.

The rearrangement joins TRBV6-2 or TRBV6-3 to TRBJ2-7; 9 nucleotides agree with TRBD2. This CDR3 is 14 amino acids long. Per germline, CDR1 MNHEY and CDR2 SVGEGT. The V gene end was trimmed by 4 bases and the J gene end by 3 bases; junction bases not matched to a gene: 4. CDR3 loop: CASSSPSGIYEQYF. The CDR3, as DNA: TGTGCCAGCAGTTCGCCTAGCGGGATCTACGAGCAGTACTTC.